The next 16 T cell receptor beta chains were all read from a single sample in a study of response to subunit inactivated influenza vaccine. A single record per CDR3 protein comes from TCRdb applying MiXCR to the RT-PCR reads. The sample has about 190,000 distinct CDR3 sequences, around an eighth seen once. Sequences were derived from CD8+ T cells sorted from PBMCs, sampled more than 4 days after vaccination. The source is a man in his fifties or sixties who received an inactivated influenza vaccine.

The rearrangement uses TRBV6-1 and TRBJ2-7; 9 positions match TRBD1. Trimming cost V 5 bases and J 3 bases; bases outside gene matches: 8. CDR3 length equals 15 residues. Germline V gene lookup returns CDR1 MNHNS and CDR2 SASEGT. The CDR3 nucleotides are TGTGCCAGCAGTCGAATACCGGGACAGGGCTACGAGCAGTACTTC. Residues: CASSRIPGQGYEQYF.

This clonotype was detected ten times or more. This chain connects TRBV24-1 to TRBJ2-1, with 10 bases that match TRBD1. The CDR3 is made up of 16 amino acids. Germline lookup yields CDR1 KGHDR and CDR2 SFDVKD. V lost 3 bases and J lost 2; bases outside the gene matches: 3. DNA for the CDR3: TGTGCCACCAGTGATGTTGGGACAGGGGCCTACAATGAGCAGTTCTTC. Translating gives CATSDVGTGAYNEQFF.

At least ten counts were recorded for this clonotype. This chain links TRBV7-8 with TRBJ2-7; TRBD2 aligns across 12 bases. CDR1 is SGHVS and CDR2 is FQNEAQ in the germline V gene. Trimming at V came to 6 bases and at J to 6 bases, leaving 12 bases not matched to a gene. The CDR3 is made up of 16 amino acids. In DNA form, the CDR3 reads TGTGCCAGCAGACCTAGCGGGGGGGCTCCTACGGGCGAGCAGTACTTC. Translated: CASRPSGGAPTGEQYF.

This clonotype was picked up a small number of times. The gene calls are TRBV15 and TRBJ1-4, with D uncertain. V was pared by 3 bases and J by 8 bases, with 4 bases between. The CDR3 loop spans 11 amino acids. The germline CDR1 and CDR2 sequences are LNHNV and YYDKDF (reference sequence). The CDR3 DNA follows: TGTGCCACCAGCAGGGGGGAAAAACTGTTTTTT. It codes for CATSRGEKLFF.

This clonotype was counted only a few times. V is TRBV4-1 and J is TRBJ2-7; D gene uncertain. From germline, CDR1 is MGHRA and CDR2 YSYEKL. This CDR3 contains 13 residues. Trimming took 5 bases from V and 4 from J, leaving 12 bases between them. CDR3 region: CASSAWLRYEQYF. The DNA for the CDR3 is TGCGCCAGCAGCGCGTGGTTGAGGTACGAGCAGTACTTC.

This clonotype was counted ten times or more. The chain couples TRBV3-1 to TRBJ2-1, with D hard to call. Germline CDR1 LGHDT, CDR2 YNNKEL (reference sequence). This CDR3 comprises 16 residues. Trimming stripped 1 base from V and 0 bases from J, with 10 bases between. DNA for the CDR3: TGTGCCAGCAGCCAAGGAACCCCACTCTCCTACAATGAGCAGTTCTTC. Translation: CASSQGTPLSYNEQFF.

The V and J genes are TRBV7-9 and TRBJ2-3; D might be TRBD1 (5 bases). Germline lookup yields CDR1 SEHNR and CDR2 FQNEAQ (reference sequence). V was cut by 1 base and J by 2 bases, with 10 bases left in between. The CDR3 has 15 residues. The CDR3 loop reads CASSLEGRYTDTQYF. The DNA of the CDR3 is TGTGCCAGCAGCTTAGAGGGGCGCTACACAGATACGCAGTATTTT.

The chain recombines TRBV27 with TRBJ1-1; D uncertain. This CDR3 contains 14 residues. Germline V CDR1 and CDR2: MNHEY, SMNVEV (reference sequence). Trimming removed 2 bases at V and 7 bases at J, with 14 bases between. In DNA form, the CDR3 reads TGTGCCAGCAGTTTAATTCCCAGGTCAGATGAAGCTTTCTTT. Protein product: CASSLIPRSDEAFF.

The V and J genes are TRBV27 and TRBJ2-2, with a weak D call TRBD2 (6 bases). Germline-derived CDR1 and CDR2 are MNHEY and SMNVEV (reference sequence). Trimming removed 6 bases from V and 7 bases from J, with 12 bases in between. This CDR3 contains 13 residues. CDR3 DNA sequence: TGTGCCAGCAGCGTGGGGGGTGGCGGGGAGCTGTTTTTT. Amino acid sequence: CASSVGGGGELFF.

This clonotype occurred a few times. CDR3 in DNA: TGTGCCAGCAGCCATGCCCAGGGTGGGTTCTACGAGCAGTACTTC. Protein sequence: CASSHAQGGFYEQYF. The V gene is TRBV4-2, the J gene TRBJ2-7; TRBD1 might be the D (5 bases). The germline V gene has CDR1 LGHNA and CDR2 YNFKEQ. This CDR3 comprises 15 residues. The germline V and J ends were trimmed by 3 bases and 3 bases, with 15 bases remaining between them.

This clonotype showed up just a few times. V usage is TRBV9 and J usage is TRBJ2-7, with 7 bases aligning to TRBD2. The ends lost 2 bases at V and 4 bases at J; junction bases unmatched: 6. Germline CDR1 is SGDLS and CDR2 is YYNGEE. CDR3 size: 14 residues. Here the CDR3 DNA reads TGTGCCAGCAGCGTCGGCGGGAGAGGATACGAGCAGTACTTC. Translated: CASSVGGRGYEQYF.

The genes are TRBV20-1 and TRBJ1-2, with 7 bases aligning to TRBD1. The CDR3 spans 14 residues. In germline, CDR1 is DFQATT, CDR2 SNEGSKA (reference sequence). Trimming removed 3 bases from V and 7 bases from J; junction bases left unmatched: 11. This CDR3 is CSARDPGTAIGYTF. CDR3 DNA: TGCAGTGCTAGGGATCCCGGGACAGCTATTGGCTACACCTTC.

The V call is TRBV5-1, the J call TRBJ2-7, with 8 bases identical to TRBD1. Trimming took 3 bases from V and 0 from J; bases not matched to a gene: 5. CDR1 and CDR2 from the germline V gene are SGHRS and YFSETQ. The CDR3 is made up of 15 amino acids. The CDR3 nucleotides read TGCGCCAGCAGCTGGGGGACAGGCCCCTCCTACGAGCAGTACTTC. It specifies CASSWGTGPSYEQYF.

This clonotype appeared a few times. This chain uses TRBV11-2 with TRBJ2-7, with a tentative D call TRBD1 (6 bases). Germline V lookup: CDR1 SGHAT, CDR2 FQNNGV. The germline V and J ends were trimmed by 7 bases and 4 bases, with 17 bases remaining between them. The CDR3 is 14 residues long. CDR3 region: CASIPDRYSYEQYF. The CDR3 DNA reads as TGTGCCAGCATCCCAGACAGGTATAGTTACGAGCAGTACTTC. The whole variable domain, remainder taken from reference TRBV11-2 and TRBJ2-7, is EAGVAQSPRYKIIEKRQSVAFWCNPISGHATLYWYQQILGQGPKLLIQFQNNGVVDDSQLPKDRFSAERLKGVDSTLKIQPAKLEDSAVYLCASIPDRYSYEQYFGPGTRLTVT.

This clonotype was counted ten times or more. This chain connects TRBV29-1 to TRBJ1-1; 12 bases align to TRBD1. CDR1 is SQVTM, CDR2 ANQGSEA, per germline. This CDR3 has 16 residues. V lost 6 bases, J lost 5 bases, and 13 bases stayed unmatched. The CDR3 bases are TGCAGCGTCCCCCCGGGACAGGGGGCTTGGGGGACTGAAGCTTTCTTT. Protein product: CSVPPGQGAWGTEAFF. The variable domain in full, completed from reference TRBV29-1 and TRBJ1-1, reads SAVISQKPSRDICQRGTSLTIQCQVDSQVTMMFWYRQQPGQSLTLIATANQGSEATYESGFVIDKFPISRPNLTFSTLTVSNMSPEDSSIYLCSVPPGQGAWGTEAFFGQGTRLTVV.

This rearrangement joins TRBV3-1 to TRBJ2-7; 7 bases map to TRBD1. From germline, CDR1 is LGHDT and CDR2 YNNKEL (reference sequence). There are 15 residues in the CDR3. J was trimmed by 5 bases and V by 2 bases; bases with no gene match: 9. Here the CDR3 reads CASSQTLTGLHEQYF. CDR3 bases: TGTGCCAGCAGCCAAACCCTGACAGGGCTCCACGAGCAGTACTTC.